The source of this TCR beta chain is a study of tumor-infiltrating lymphocytes in oesophageal squamous cell carcinoma listed by TCRdb under 2016. Libraries were built with PCR. TCRdb records Illumina HiSeq 2000 as the sequencer. Through fastp at Q25 and MiXCR, TCRdb rebuilt clones from the public reads, retaining in-frame beta chains. Identical CDR3 protein sequences are pooled into one entry, listed with their most common genes and DNA. The sample data list over 10,000 distinct CDR3 sequences, and less than 55% of these were observed just once. The ten largest clones take up 40% to 45% of the sample. CDR1 and CDR2, looked up from the germline V gene, are SGHVS and FNYEAQ. The CDR3 extends over 15 residues, inclusive of both ends. In its sample, this clonotype was seen once. What this receptor recognizes is not known. The CDR3 end shows no conserved phenylalanine or tryptophan, and so a read error is likely. The DNA is omitted, as the CDR3 cannot be located on it reliably, and the CDR3 follows TCRdb's listing.

The sequenced sample consisted of esophageal tumor tissue. This receptor was identified in a female donor with esophageal squamous cell carcinoma. Here the chain combines TRBV7-6 and TRBJ2-5. CDR3 loop: CASSLESNNEQFFGS.